A few counts support the clone carrying this TCR beta chain. This specimen belongs to a study of blood T cells in healthy people across ages. The CDR3 extends over 14 amino acids. The V and J ends lost 3 bases and 7 bases respectively, with 17 bases between them. Germline V gene data show CDR1 as SGDLS and CDR2 as YYNGEE. Primed by a sample-barcoded 5' primer and a J-beta primer mix, a second PCR proceeded for about 7 to 11 cycles. From the 5' RACE reads, TCRdb called clonotypes with MiXCR, one entry per CDR3 protein. The sample includes 750,000 to 1,000,000 distinct CDR3 sequences, about 27% of them seen just once. These sequences were also reported in another study, on T cells of mothers and their children.

The J gene is TRBJ2-7, the V gene TRBV9, with a possible D match to TRBD1 (5 bases). The clonotype originates from a woman aged 40 to 50 in good health. The specimen was blood. CDR3 region: CASSASPRAVEQYF. As DNA, the CDR3 is TGTGCCAGCAGCGCATCGCCCAGGGCAGTTGAGCAGTACTTC.